This TCR beta chain was recorded in a study of T cells in women clearing cervical HPV infection. Whole-study context: Controls' single incident HPV16 infection cleared within 12 months without precancer. Blood came at first lesion visit for cases, post-clearance for controls. Overall study findings and caveats: Each sample's T-cell count was unknown, possibly confounding richness. Associations may precede or follow infection; HPV-specific or memory T cells were not isolated.

TCRdb keeps only in-frame clones here, not all; method: immunoSEQ multiplex PCR. Its clone listing holds tens of thousands of clones. To note about this clone: What it binds is unknown. The CDR3 is cut off 3 residues early in the read; its end comes from the germline J gene.

The germline gives CDR1 LNHDA, CDR2 SQIVND (reference sequence). There are 15 residues in the CDR3. The sequence was obtained from a woman aged 18-70 years with a cervical HPV16 infection that either progressed to CIN3+ or cleared (not recorded which). The chain joins TRBV19 to TRBJ2-3; TRBD2 might be the D (6 bases). The sample taken for sequencing was blood buffy coat. CDR3 DNA, as far as it was read: TGTGCCAGTAGTTCTCCACTAGACCCGGGGGAGACG. It yields the protein CASSSPLDPGET. The entire CDR3 protein is CASSSPLDPGETQYF.